This record covers a single TCR beta chain. Its matching antigen is unknown. Germline V gives CDR1 SGHRS, CDR2 YFSETQ. V lost 4 bases and J lost 6, with 12 bases in between. This CDR3 region has 13 residues. PCR involved 60 Vbeta and 13 Jbeta primers. Measured with immunoSEQ multiplex PCR; TCRdb has only the in-frame clones, and not every one. This table holds 120,000 or so clones, approximately 80% found once. The sample belongs to a study of cytomegalovirus exposure and HLA in healthy donors. At the level of the study: Sequencing of about 179 million T cells in an earlier analysis found 100 million to 140 million unique TCR beta sequences. Study findings and constraints: Follow-up analysis later connected one missense variant in DCLRE1C with trimming of TCR beta V- and J-genes. Among TCR beta chains, those listed as cytomegalovirus-associated numbered about 160. Many donors carried some public TCRs, although rarity characterized most TCR sequences.

Sequenced sample: PBMCs. This sequence was found in a man aged 30 to 45 in good health and CMV-seronegative. The chain links TRBV5-1 to TRBJ2-3; D may be TRBD2 (5 bases). For the CDR3, the DNA is TGCGCCAGCAGCCTATCGAGGGTGGATACGCAGTATTTT. Translating it yields CASSLSRVDTQYF.